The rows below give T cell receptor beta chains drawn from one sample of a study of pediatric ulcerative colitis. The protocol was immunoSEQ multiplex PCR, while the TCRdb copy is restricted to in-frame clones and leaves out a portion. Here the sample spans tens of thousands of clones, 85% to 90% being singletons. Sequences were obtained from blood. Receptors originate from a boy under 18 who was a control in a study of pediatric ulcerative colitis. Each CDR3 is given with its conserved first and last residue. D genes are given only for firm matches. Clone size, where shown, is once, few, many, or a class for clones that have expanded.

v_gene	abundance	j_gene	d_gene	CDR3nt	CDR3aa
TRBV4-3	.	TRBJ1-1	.	TGCGCCAGCAGCCACAGGGGATTGAACACTGAAGCTTTCTTT	CASSHRGLNTEAFF
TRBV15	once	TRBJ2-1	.	TGTGCCACCAGCAGAGAAGGAGGGAGCTCCTACAATGAGCAGTTCTTC	CATSREGGSSYNEQFF
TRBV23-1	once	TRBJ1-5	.	TGCGCCAGCAGTCAGGCCGGGCGGGCCTTCAATCAGCCCCAGCATTTT	CASSQAGRAFNQPQHF
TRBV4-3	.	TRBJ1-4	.	TGCGCCAGCAGCCAGGCGCGGGCTTATGAAAAACTGTTTTTT	CASSQARAYEKLFF
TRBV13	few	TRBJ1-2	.	TGTGCCAGCAGCTTAGGAGAATATGGCTACACCTTC	CASSLGEYGYTF
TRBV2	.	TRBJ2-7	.	TGTGCCAGCAGGACGGGACACTCAACCTACGAGCAGTACTTC	CASRTGHSTYEQYF
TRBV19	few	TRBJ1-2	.	TGTGCCAGTAGGCCTAACTGGGGAGGGCCTCGCCAGACCTTC	CASRPNWGGPRQTF
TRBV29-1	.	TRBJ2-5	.	TGCAGCGTTGGAGACAGGCGTGGGGAGACCCAGTACTTC	CSVGDRRGETQYF
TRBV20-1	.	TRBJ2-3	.	TGCAGCCCGAGCCACACAGATACGCAGTATTTT	CSPSHTDTQYF
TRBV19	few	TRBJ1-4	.	TGTGCCAGTAGTGAACAGGGTGAAAAACTGTTTTTT	CASSEQGEKLFF
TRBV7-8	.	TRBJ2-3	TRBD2	TGTGCCAGCAGCTTAGCGAGGGCGGGGGGGACCACAGATACGCAGTATTTT	CASSLARAGGTTDTQYF
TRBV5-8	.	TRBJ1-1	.	TGTGCCAGCAGCTTAGTACAGGGAGTTTTGAACACTGAAGCTTTCTTT	CASSLVQGVLNTEAFF
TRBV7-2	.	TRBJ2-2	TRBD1	TGTGCCAGCAGCTCAAGGACAGGGGGCACCGGGGAGCTGTTTTTT	CASSSRTGGTGELFF
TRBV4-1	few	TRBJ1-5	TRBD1	TGCGCCAGCAGCCAGAGGGGACAGGGAGGCGATCAGCCCCAGCATTTT	CASSQRGQGGDQPQHF
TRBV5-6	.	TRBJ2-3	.	TGTGCCAGCAGCTTGCGGGCAGTGAAAGGCACAGATACGCAGTATTTT	CASSLRAVKGTDTQYF
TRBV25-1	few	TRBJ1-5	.	TGTGCCAGCAGTGGGAATACCCAAGGGTCGGGCAATCAGCCCCAGCATTTT	CASSGNTQGSGNQPQHF
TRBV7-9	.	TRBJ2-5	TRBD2	TGTGCCAGCAGCTTAGTGGTAGCGGGAGTGAGGGAGACCCAGTACTTC	CASSLVVAGVRETQYF
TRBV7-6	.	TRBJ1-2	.	TGTGCCAGCAGCTTAGCGCCCACAGTTATTTTCTATGGCTACACCTTC	CASSLAPTVIFYGYTF
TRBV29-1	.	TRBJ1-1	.	TGCAGCGTTGAACGCCAAGATTTCAAGGGCCAAGAAGCTTTCTTT	CSVERQDFKGQEAFF
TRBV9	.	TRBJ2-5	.	TGTGCCAGCAGCGTAGTTGGGGATGGGGGGCAAGAGACCCAGTACTTC	CASSVVGDGGQETQYF
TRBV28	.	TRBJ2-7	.	TGTGCCAGCAGTTTTAGGGGCGGCGGGATAACCGAGCAGTACTTC	CASSFRGGGITEQYF
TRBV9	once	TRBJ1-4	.	TGTGCCAGCAGCGTAGGTTCGGGCGGGAGAAATGAAAAACTGTTTTTT	CASSVGSGGRNEKLFF
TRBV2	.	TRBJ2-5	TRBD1	TGTGCCAGCAGTCGGGACAGCCAAGAGACCCAGTACTTC	CASSRDSQETQYF
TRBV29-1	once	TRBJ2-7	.	TGCAGCGTTTTGTTCGCGGGTAACTCCTACGAGCAGTACTTC	CSVLFAGNSYEQYF
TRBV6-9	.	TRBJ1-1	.	TGTGCCATCTCACACCGGGGCTTGAACACTGAAGCTTTCTTT	CAISHRGLNTEAFF
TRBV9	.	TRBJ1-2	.	TGTGCCAGCAGCGTAAGCGTGGGGGGCTACACCTTC	CASSVSVGGYTF
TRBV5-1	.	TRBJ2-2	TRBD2	TGCGCCAGCAGCTTTTATCCTAGCGGGGGGACGAACACCGGGGAGCTGTTTTTT	CASSFYPSGGTNTGELFF
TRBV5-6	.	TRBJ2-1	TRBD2	TGTGCCAGCAGCTGGACTAGCGGGAGCCTATATAATGAGCAGTTCTTC	CASSWTSGSLYNEQFF
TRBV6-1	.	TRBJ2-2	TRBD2	TGTGCCAGCAGTGACTTCCCCACGACTAGCGGGAGTTTGGCCACCGGGGAGCTGTTTTTT	CASSDFPTTSGSLATGELFF
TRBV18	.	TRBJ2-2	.	TGTGCCAGCTCACCACCGAAGACAGTCCGCGAGCTGTTTTTT	CASSPPKTVRELFF
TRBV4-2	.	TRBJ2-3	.	TGTGCCAGCAGCCCAAGCGTCCCAGATACGCAGTATTTT	CASSPSVPDTQYF
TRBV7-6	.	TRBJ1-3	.	TGTGCCAGCAGCTTAGGGAGACACTTAGGCTCTGGAAACACCATATATTTT	CASSLGRHLGSGNTIYF
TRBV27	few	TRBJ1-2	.	TGTGCCAGCAGTTTAATTACAGGCGGTGGCTACACCTTC	CASSLITGGGYTF